This TCR beta chain emerged from a study of CD8+ T cells in alopecia areata. Sequencing templates came from extracted RNA that was reverse transcribed into cDNA. Profiling relied on immunoSEQ multiplex PCR, and the TCRdb table lists in-frame clones only, not all of them. The sample lists approximately 200,000 clones, roughly 64% occurring once. Germline V gene lookup returns CDR1 SSHAT and CDR2 FNYEAQ (reference sequence). V was clipped by 5 bases and J by 4 bases; unmatched bases: 13. CDR3 size: 16 residues. The treatment was: oral pan-JAK inhibitor, 5-10 mg twice daily. The gene calls are TRBV7-7 and TRBJ2-7, with 8 bases identical to TRBD1. Material: CD4+ T cells sorted from blood, obtained at week 24, from a patient treated with tofacitinib. The clonotype originates from a human donor with alopecia areata. The CDR3 loop reads CASSRCRQGRKYEQYF. CDR3 DNA: TGTGCCAGCAGCCGTTGCCGACAGGGGAGAAAGTACGAGCAGTACTTC.